This T cell receptor beta chain derives from a study of cytomegalovirus exposure and HLA in healthy donors. Amplification used 60 Vbeta primers and 13 Jbeta primers. Method: immunoSEQ multiplex PCR; TCRdb's copy keeps in-frame clones and lacks some. This table has approximately 200,000 clones, around 83% appearing once. Points from the study as a whole: For cytomegalovirus status, the classifier reportedly gave diagnoses with high specificity and sensitivity. Beyond CMV serostatus, there was no information to go on about immune exposure. In vitro testing confirmed a few CMV-associated chains as specific for CMV antigens. Later analysis suggested most CMV-associated TCR beta chains were HLA-restricted.

The CDR3 contains 13 residues. Trimming took 5 bases from V and 10 from J, leaving 18 bases between them. The germline CDR1 and CDR2 sequences are GTSNPN and SVGIG (reference sequence). About this clone: Its specificity is unknown.

The chain employs TRBV30 and TRBJ2-1; D might be TRBD2 (6 bases). The clonotype was recovered from a girl between 5 and 17 years old in good health and CMV-seronegative. The specimen sequenced was PBMCs. This chain's CDR3 is CAWGLRPGLEQFF. The DNA of the CDR3 is TGTGCCTGGGGTCTGCGACCGGGACTCGAGCAGTTCTTC.